This T cell receptor (beta chain) emerged from a study of T cell repertoires in cytomegalovirus infection. At the level of the study: It can be stated that public TCR beta signatures indicated CMV infection as well as a matching HLA type.

This clonotype was found many times. This CDR3 is built from 14 residues. The germline V and J ends were trimmed by 5 bases and 4 bases, with 14 bases remaining between them. Per the germline V gene, CDR1 is SGHVS and CDR2 is FQNEAQ. TCRdb re-called the reads with MiXCR, one entry per CDR3 protein. This repertoire shows hundreds of thousands of distinct CDR3 sequences, about 11% found once; its top ten account for about a tenth. The chain is built from TRBV7-8 and TRBJ2-5; D is possibly TRBD1 or TRBD2 (7 bases each). What was sequenced was PBMCs. The clonotype comes from a human donor in good health (CMV status not recorded). Some clones in this sample may be carry-over from other donors' samples. The CDR3: CASSQGGQGETQYF. As DNA, the CDR3 is TGTGCCAGCAGCCAGGGGGGGCAGGGAGAGACCCAGTACTTC.